This record covers a single TCR beta chain. This clonotype was picked up many times. The antigen it recognizes is unknown. No clone much larger than this one lies a single base away; base qualities are absent. This entry belongs to a study of early T cells in non-severe SARS-CoV-2 infection (dated by TCRdb to the early 2020s). The study in broad terms: Because TCR sequencing was done on bulk RNA from unsorted whole blood, the alpha and beta chains could not be paired.

Libraries were constructed by 5' RACE. The run used a NextSeq 500. In the TCR library protocol, unique molecular identifiers were attached to individual cDNA molecules to correct for PCR bias and sequencing error. TCR alpha and beta chains were both sequenced, and the abundances of alpha and beta sequences in each sample were closely correlated with each other. Concerning the study's data processing: V gene, J gene and CDR3 annotation of TCR sequences was performed with Decombinator V4. TCRs were defined as expanded if a significant change between any two time points was detected under a Poisson model with p below 0.0001. Abundances of TCRs were expressed as counts per million after normalisation to the total number of TCRs sequenced in each sample. MAIT TCRs were defined by TRAV1-2 paired with TRAJ12, TRAJ20 or TRAJ33, and iNKT TCRs by TRAV10 paired with TRAJ18. VDJdb, accessed on 1 November 2021, was searched for TCRs annotated for CMV, EBV and SARS-CoV-2, and TCRs annotated for more than one antigen were excluded. TCRdb reworked the public reads: Q25 trimming with fastp, MiXCR clone assembly, productive beta chains retained. Records with the same CDR3 protein are collapsed into one entry carrying the most frequent genes and DNA. TCRdb's processing, not the authors' own work, is the source of the V and J calls. This sample comprises about 27,000 distinct CDR3 sequences, just under 3% of them detected only once. Together, the top ten hold over 0.65% of the sample.

The CDR3 sequence holds 13 residues, the cysteine and phenylalanine included. Only CDR3 DNA remains: 39 bases, in frame from the first base. CDR1 and CDR2 (MNHEY, SMNVEV) derive from the germline V gene (reference sequence). The junction carries 14 bases between V and J, which are trimmed by 6 bases and 6 bases respectively. Summary of the overall study and its limitations: VDJdb matching was skewed toward anti-spike CD8 responses and likely underestimated virus-specific expansions, missing private and CD4 specificities.

A case-control design nested within a healthcare worker cohort in London, UK, was used, with weekly nasopharyngeal swab PCR tests and blood sampling performed. Healthcare workers were enrolled in the week of the UK lockdown, from 23 to 31 March 2020, and were followed every week for up to about 16 weeks. The chain uses TRBV27 and TRBJ2-5; the D gene remains uncertain. Material: whole blood. The TCR originated in an adult who was a healthcare worker with PCR-confirmed SARS-CoV-2 infection or an uninfected control (not recorded which). In nucleotide form, the sequence is TGTGCCAGCAGCACCGGGCCAGTGAAGACCCAGTACTTC. The translation is CASSTGPVKTQYF.